Shown below are 10 T cell receptor beta chains from a single sample sequenced in a study of PD-1 blockade in classical Hodgkin lymphoma. After autologous stem cell transplantation all patients relapsed, and prior brentuximab vedotin exposure differed between cohorts. Negative selection with magnetic separation was used to purify CD4+ T cells from thawed PBMCs. Profiling relied on immunoSEQ multiplex PCR, and the TCRdb table lists in-frame clones only, not all of them. The sample carries 25,000 to 30,000 clones, about 74% recorded once. Specimen: CD4+ T cells from blood, collected at baseline. The origin of the receptors is a human donor with classical Hodgkin lymphoma.

The J gene is TRBJ2-3, the V gene TRBV5-4; 8 bases align to TRBD1. Looked up from germline, CDR1 is SGHNT and CDR2 is YYREEE (reference sequence). V shed 0 bases, J shed 5 bases, and the junction held 14 bases outside the gene matches. There are 18 residues in the CDR3. The CDR3 nucleotides are TGTGCCAGCAGCTTGGGGGGAAGGGGACAGGTCGGAGGAGATACGCAGTATTTT. It yields the protein CASSLGGRGQVGGDTQYF.

This chain uses TRBV30 with TRBJ1-2, with no clear D. The CDR3 spans 11 residues. Trimming shortened V by 1 base and J by 8 bases, and 8 bases separated the two germline ends. Germline values: CDR1 GTSNPN, CDR2 SVGIG (reference sequence). The CDR3 DNA sequence: TGTGCCTGGAGTGGGGATGGGGGCTACACCTTC. This translates into CAWSGDGGYTF.

The CDR3 DNA reads TGTGCCAGCAGCTCAAGTTGGGGGGCGCAGGGCGGGGAGCTGTTTTTT. It specifies CASSSSWGAQGGELFF. This rearrangement joins TRBV7-2 to TRBJ2-2; the D call may be TRBD1 or TRBD2 (6 bases each). This CDR3 contains 16 residues. The germline CDR1 and CDR2 sequences are SGHTA and FQGNSA. The V end lost 4 bases, the J end lost 7 bases, and 19 bases lay between the germline ends.

This clone was found a few times. The chain employs TRBV11-2 and TRBJ1-2, with 9 positions matching TRBD1. V trimming: 6 bases; J trimming: 4 bases; junction bases outside the gene matches: 12. From germline, CDR1 is SGHAT and CDR2 FQNNGV. The CDR3 has 16 amino acids. The CDR3 protein is CASSSTGTGSPYGYTF. CDR3 nucleotide sequence: TGTGCCAGCAGTTCTACAGGGACAGGGAGTCCCTATGGCTACACCTTC.

This rearrangement joins TRBV4-2 to TRBJ1-5; the D gene is possibly TRBD1 (5 bases). CDR1 LGHNA and CDR2 YNFKEQ come from the germline V gene. The CDR3 contains 17 residues. V shed 1 base and J shed 5 bases, with 18 bases lying between them. For the CDR3, the DNA is TGTGCCAGCAGCCAAGGCCAGGGACGCGGTAAGGATCAGCCCCAGCATTTT. Translated, it gives CASSQGQGRGKDQPQHF.

This chain uses TRBV20-1 with TRBJ2-3; D remains unclear. V lost 3 bases, J lost 5 bases, and 6 bases lay in between. Germline V gene data show CDR1 as DFQATT and CDR2 as SNEGSKA (reference sequence). The CDR3 spans 11 residues. The CDR3 DNA reads as TGCAGTGCTAGGGGGAAAGATACGCAGTATTTT. Translation gives CSARGKDTQYF.

V gene TRBV28 combines with J gene TRBJ1-5; D remains unclear. The CDR3 is 12 amino acids. V dropped 9 bases and J dropped 4 bases, with 10 bases sitting between them. Germline-derived CDR1 and CDR2 are MDHEN and SYDVKM. DNA for the CDR3: TGTGCCAGTTCTCTTTATAATCAGCCCCAGCATTTT. Amino acids: CASSLYNQPQHF.

Here the CDR3 reads CASSPSALAPLTDTQYF. The CDR3 nucleotides read TGTGCCAGCTCACCTTCCGCCCTAGCTCCACTCACAGATACGCAGTATTTT. The genes are TRBV18 and TRBJ2-3, with D possibly TRBD2 on 5 matching bases. The CDR3 is 17 amino acids. Trimming stripped 3 bases from V and 2 bases from J, with 18 bases between. The germline CDR1 and CDR2 sequences are KGHSH and LQKENI.

The rearrangement uses TRBV16 and TRBJ1-2; maybe TRBD1 (5 bases). The CDR3 runs to 15 residues. With 4 bases removed from V and 4 bases from J, the gap between germline ends came to 16 bases. CDR1 is KGHSY and CDR2 is FQNENV in the germline V gene. The CDR3 region is CASSPYLGALYGYTF. As DNA, the CDR3 is TGTGCCAGCAGCCCTTACCTCGGGGCCCTCTATGGCTACACCTTC.

The chain employs TRBV28 and TRBJ2-1; TRBD1 aligns across 8 bases. The CDR3 contains 15 residues. CDR1 and CDR2 from the germline V gene are MDHEN and SYDVKM. The V and J ends lost 3 bases and 7 bases, in that order; junction bases with no gene match: 8. CDR3 amino acids: CASSLGQGAVNEQFF. The CDR3 region has the DNA TGTGCCAGCAGTTTGGGGCAGGGGGCGGTTAATGAGCAGTTCTTC.